This T cell receptor beta chain emerged from a study of CD8+CD57+ T cells in acquired aplastic anemia. Trimming removed 1 base at V and 7 bases at J, with 8 bases between. The CDR3 sequence is 13 residues long. Germline CDR1 reads LNHDA; CDR2 reads SQIVND (reference sequence). The TCR beta profiling, which covered VDJ combination and CDR3 sequence, was carried out using genomic DNA as the template. A single record per CDR3 protein comes from TCRdb applying MiXCR to the reads. The sample gives 200,000 or so distinct CDR3 sequences, 50% to 75% of which show up once; 40% to 55% is in the top ten. Regarding this clonotype: No antigen is known for it.

Broader study findings: CD8+ Simpson's diversity did not differ significantly between patients and controls.

The source material was sorted CD4+, CD8+, or CD8+CD57+ T cells (not recorded which) from PBMCs. The chain has TRBV19 and TRBJ2-1; D call uncertain. This receptor was obtained from a human donor with severe aplastic anemia or a healthy control (not recorded which). This CDR3 is CASSIGVKNEQFF. The CDR3 bases are TGTGCCAGTAGTATAGGGGTAAAGAATGAGCAGTTCTTC.